Presented here are 20 T cell receptor beta chains from one specimen sequenced in a study of OX40 agonist ivuxolimab in advanced cancers. Only in-frame clones appear in the TCRdb table, and some are missing; sequencing was by immunoSEQ multiplex PCR. The sample includes roughly 20,000 clones, 70% to 90% of them seen just once. Source: CD4+ or CD8+ T cells sorted from blood, taken in a trial of the OX40 agonist ivuxolimab. These receptors were collected from an adult with an advanced solid tumor such as melanoma, head and neck, liver or kidney cancer.

The chain recombines TRBV30 with TRBJ2-2, with 7 bases that match TRBD1. Germline values: CDR1 GTSNPN, CDR2 SVGIG (reference sequence). This CDR3 is built from 13 residues. Written as DNA, the CDR3 is TGTGCACACGACAGGGCGGGCACCGGGGAGCTGTTTTTT. This codes for CAHDRAGTGELFF. Based on the CDR3 plus reference TRBV30 and TRBJ2-2, the full variable domain is SQTIHQWPATLVQPVGSPLSLECTVEGTSNPNLYWYRQAAGRGLQLLFYSVGIGQISSEVPQNLSASRPQDRQFILSSKKLLLSDSGFYLCAHDRAGTGELFFGEGSRLTVL.

The chain carries TRBV2 and TRBJ1-4; D ambiguous. Trimming left V 0 bases short and J 4 bases short, with 9 bases between. The CDR3 extends over 15 amino acids. Germline V gene data show CDR1 as SNHLY and CDR2 as FYNNEI. CDR3 DNA: TGTGCCAGCAGTGAAGCAATGACGGGTAATGAAAAACTGTTTTTT. This sequence encodes CASSEAMTGNEKLFF.

The J gene is TRBJ2-1, the V gene TRBV12-5; a possible D gene is TRBD1 (6 bases). V gave up 5 bases and J gave up 6 bases, with 11 bases separating them. Germline-derived CDR1 and CDR2 are LGHNT and FRNRAP. The CDR3 spans 13 residues. As DNA, the CDR3 is TGTGCTAGTGGTGACTTGGGGGCCAATGAGCAGTTCTTC. Encoded protein: CASGDLGANEQFF.

Many counts were recorded for this clone. The chain is built from TRBV19 and TRBJ1-1, with 12 bases identical to TRBD1. From germline, CDR1 is LNHDA and CDR2 SQIVND (reference sequence). The CDR3 is 17 residues long. The ends lost 3 bases at V and 1 base at J; junction bases unmatched: 6. CDR3 loop: CASSIGTGGFKNTEAFF. The DNA for the CDR3 is TGTGCCAGTAGTATTGGGACAGGGGGCTTTAAGAACACTGAAGCTTTCTTT.

This rearrangement joins TRBV5-6 to TRBJ2-1; 10 positions agree with TRBD2. CDR1 SGHDT and CDR2 YYEEEE come from the germline V gene. Trimming removed 2 bases from V and 2 bases from J; junction bases left unmatched: 4. The CDR3 contains 16 residues. The CDR3 here is CASSLALAGPYNEQFF. CDR3 nucleotides: TGTGCCAGCAGCTTAGCACTAGCGGGACCCTACAATGAGCAGTTCTTC.

This rearrangement joins TRBV7-9 to TRBJ2-1, with 8 positions matching TRBD2. V lost 4 bases, J lost 0 bases, and 8 bases stayed unmatched. The CDR3 runs to 17 residues. Germline V CDR1 and CDR2: SEHNR, FQNEAQ (reference sequence). This CDR3 is CASSYIGGESSYNEQFF. The CDR3 DNA follows: TGTGCCAGCAGCTATATCGGGGGGGAGAGCTCCTACAATGAGCAGTTCTTC.

This rearrangement joins TRBV6-5 to TRBJ2-7; unclear D gene. Trimming left V 4 bases short and J 0 bases short, with 7 bases between. The germline gives CDR1 MNHEY, CDR2 SVGAGI. The length of the CDR3 is 13 residues. The CDR3 nucleotides read TGTGCCAGCAGTTGGGGTAGCTCCTACGAGCAGTACTTC. Translating gives CASSWGSSYEQYF.

This rearrangement joins TRBV4-1 to TRBJ2-5; 13 nucleotides match TRBD2. The CDR3 contains 17 residues. V shed 4 bases, J shed 5 bases, and the junction held 10 bases outside the gene matches. Per germline, CDR1 MGHRA and CDR2 YSYEKL. CDR3: CASSPIGLAGALETQYF. CDR3 DNA sequence: TGCGCCAGCAGCCCGATCGGACTAGCGGGGGCCCTCGAGACCCAGTACTTC.

This clone has more than one count but fewer than ten. CDR3 DNA: TGTGCCAGCAGTCCCATGGGAGCCAAAAACATTCAGTACTTC. Protein sequence: CASSPMGAKNIQYF. V gene TRBV27 combines with J gene TRBJ2-4; D is ambiguous. Trimming took 5 bases from V and 0 from J, leaving 8 bases between them. The CDR3 spans 14 residues. Germline V gene lookup returns CDR1 MNHEY and CDR2 SMNVEV (reference sequence).

The chain uses TRBV19 and TRBJ2-1; D is possibly TRBD1 (6 bases). The germline gives CDR1 LNHDA, CDR2 SQIVND (reference sequence). V gave up 2 bases and J gave up 8 bases, with 10 bases separating them. The CDR3 spans 13 residues. The CDR3 loop reads CASSIRQGYEQFF. The CDR3 bases are TGTGCCAGTAGTATACGGCAGGGGTATGAGCAGTTCTTC.

This chain joins TRBV2 and TRBJ2-1, with 12 nucleotides matching TRBD2. The CDR3 contains 14 residues. CDR1 is SNHLY and CDR2 is FYNNEI in the germline V gene. V shed 10 bases, J shed 8 bases, and the junction held 9 bases outside the gene matches. CDR3 DNA sequence: TGTGCCACCCAAACTAGCGGGGGGTGGTATGAGCAGTTCTTC. Its protein is CATQTSGGWYEQFF.

The rearrangement uses TRBV2 and TRBJ2-7; 8 nucleotides line up with TRBD2. CDR1 SNHLY and CDR2 FYNNEI come from the germline V gene. The V and J ends lost 6 bases and 2 bases, in that order; junction bases with no gene match: 6. This CDR3 is built from 14 residues. The CDR3 DNA follows: TGTGCCAGCAGGGAGGGACTAGTTCCCTACGAGCAGTACTTC. It specifies CASREGLVPYEQYF.

The V gene is TRBV27, the J gene TRBJ2-7; 9 bases map to TRBD2. The CDR3 has 13 residues. Germline CDR1 reads MNHEY; CDR2 reads SMNVEV (reference sequence). V lost 6 bases, J lost 2 bases, and 2 bases stayed unmatched. CDR3 residues: CASRASGTYEQYF. CDR3 DNA: TGTGCCAGCAGGGCTAGCGGGACCTACGAGCAGTACTTC.

The chain couples TRBV28 to TRBJ2-1; 7 bases are a match to TRBD2. CDR1 is MDHEN, CDR2 SYDVKM, per germline. There are 17 residues in the CDR3. Trimming took 3 bases from V and 4 from J; bases not matched to a gene: 12. As DNA, the CDR3 is TGTGCCAGCAGTTTGGGGCGTCGGAAAGCGGGATACAATGAGCAGTTCTTC. Amino acids: CASSLGRRKAGYNEQFF.

This clone was counted a single time. This chain links TRBV12-2 with TRBJ1-3; the table's D call of TRBD1 was not tested on the DNA. TRBV12-2 is described as a pseudogene. This CDR3 is 20 amino acids long. CDR3 protein: CASRPKQDRGESGSGNTIYF. CDR3 bases: TGTGCAAGTCGCCCGAAGCAGGACAGGGGAGAATCGGGCTCTGGAAACACCATATATTTT.

The V and J genes are TRBV6-6 and TRBJ1-1; no clear D gene. CDR3 size: 11 residues. Between the trimmed V and J ends, which lost 6 bases and 0 bases, there was a span of 2 bases. Germline CDR1 MNHNY, CDR2 SVGAGI (reference sequence). CDR3 loop: CASRLNTEAFF. The CDR3 nucleotides read TGTGCCAGCAGACTGAACACTGAAGCTTTCTTT.

This chain links TRBV14 with TRBJ2-2, with D hard to call. V was cut by 1 base and J by 4 bases, with 10 bases left in between. The CDR3 loop spans 15 amino acids. Germline V gives CDR1 SGHDN, CDR2 FVKESK. In nucleotides, the CDR3 is TGTGCCAGCAGCCAAGCCCCAGAGGCCACCGGGGAGCTGTTTTTT. Residues: CASSQAPEATGELFF.

V is TRBV9 and J is TRBJ2-2; 7 bases agree with TRBD2. This CDR3 region has 18 residues. Germline-derived CDR1 and CDR2 are SGDLS and YYNGEE. The V and J ends lost 0 bases and 0 bases, in that order; junction bases with no gene match: 8. In DNA, the CDR3 is TGTGCCAGCAGCGTAGCGTCGGGGGGAGGACCGAACACCGGGGAGCTGTTTTTT. Encoded protein: CASSVASGGGPNTGELFF.

This clone was observed once. The rearrangement joins TRBV15 to TRBJ1-5; D ambiguous. Germline loops: CDR1 LNHNV, CDR2 YYDKDF (reference sequence). Trimming shortened V by 0 bases and J by 8 bases, and 8 bases separated the two germline ends. The CDR3 is made up of 13 amino acids. The CDR3 region has the DNA TGTGCCACCAGCAGAGAACCCTTTGAGCCCCAGCATTTT. Its translation is CATSREPFEPQHF.

The V and J genes are TRBV5-6 and TRBJ2-7; maybe TRBD2 (7 bases). CDR1 SGHDT and CDR2 YYEEEE come from the germline V gene. This CDR3 has 13 residues. V lost 3 bases to trimming and J lost 7 bases, with 14 bases between them. This CDR3 reads CASSWGGPGEQYF. The CDR3, as DNA: TGTGCCAGCAGCTGGGGGGGCCCCGGAGAGCAGTACTTC.